This entry is about one TCR beta chain. Its specificity is unknown. The data stem from a study of cytomegalovirus exposure and HLA in healthy donors. Study context: A prior study identified some 100 million unique TCR beta sequences from about 180 million T cells. Unique TCRs from HLA-typed donors, 70 million to 100 million of them, were held in an early data release. Whole-study results and caveats: Segments of the TCR beta V type were, in most cases, productive about 90% or about 30% of the time in an earlier analysis. When the data were analyzed later, several of the most significant clusters appeared to be linked to common viral pathogens.

13 Jbeta primers and 60 Vbeta primers were used for the PCR. Some clones are missing from TCRdb's copy, which holds only in-frame ones; the method was immunoSEQ multiplex PCR. The sample lists 150,000 to 200,000 clones, 70% to 80% occurring once. The CDR3 length is 12 residues. Looked up from germline, CDR1 is SGHTA and CDR2 is FQGNSA. V shed 3 bases and J 8 bases; nucleotides not matched to a gene: 2. The TCR originated in an older woman in good health and CMV-seropositive. The genes are TRBV7-2 and TRBJ1-2; TRBD1 matches 8 bases. The sequencing sample was made of PBMCs. CDR3 loop: CASSLDREGYTF. The CDR3 nucleotides are TGTGCCAGCAGCTTGGACAGGGAAGGCTACACCTTC.